This entry lists 10 T cell receptor beta chains sequenced from one sample in a study of T cell responses to AZD1222 COVID-19 vaccine. Repertoires were generated with immunoSEQ multiplex PCR, while TCRdb's copy carries only in-frame clones and drops some. This sample has about 55,000 clones; around 90% occur once, and the top ten carry 3% to 4.5%. The material was peripheral blood, obtained on day 0 of AZD1222 vaccination. The receptors stem from an adult in good health.

As DNA, the CDR3 is TGTGCCAGTGCTGGGCGGGGCAATCAGCCCCAGCATTTT. Its translation: CASAGRGNQPQHF. The chain couples TRBV19 to TRBJ1-5; D is unclear. This CDR3 is built from 13 residues. Germline V gene data show CDR1 as LNHDA and CDR2 as SQIVND (reference sequence). Trimming shortened V by 8 bases and J by 2 bases, and 10 bases separated the two germline ends.

The chain has TRBV4-3 and TRBJ1-2; D perhaps matches TRBD1 (5 bases). CDR3 length: 16 amino acids. V dropped 0 bases and J dropped 3 bases, with 14 bases sitting between them. Germline V gene data show CDR1 as LGHNA and CDR2 as YSLEER. CDR3 sequence (DNA): TGCGCCAGCAGCCAAGATCGTGAACAGGTTTACTATGGCTACACCTTC. This codes for CASSQDREQVYYGYTF.

V is TRBV12-3 or TRBV12-4 and J is TRBJ2-7; no clear D gene. The CDR3 totals 13 residues. Trimming removed 6 bases at V and 2 bases at J, with 11 bases between. The CDR3 loop reads CASSPLGPYEQYF. DNA for the CDR3: TGTGCCAGCAGCCCCCTTGGACCCTACGAGCAGTACTTC.

This chain joins TRBV7-8 and TRBJ1-1; 9 bases fit TRBD1. The germline V gene has CDR1 SGHVS and CDR2 FQNEAQ. CDR3 length: 15 residues. J lost 1 base, V lost 2 bases, and 2 bases had no gene match. In DNA form, the CDR3 reads TGTGCCAGCAGCTTATGGGGACAGGGGAACACTGAAGCTTTCTTT. Translated, it gives CASSLWGQGNTEAFF.

The chain employs TRBV15 and TRBJ2-7; TRBD1 aligns across 7 bases. The CDR3 consists of 15 residues. Trimming cost V 0 bases and J 3 bases; bases outside gene matches: 5. Per the germline V gene, CDR1 is LNHNV and CDR2 is YYDKDF (reference sequence). The CDR3 nucleotides read TGTGCCACCAGCAGAGACAGCCCAGGGGGCTACGAGCAGTACTTC. It translates to CATSRDSPGGYEQYF.

As regards this clone: The sample holds other DNA sequences that translate to the same CDR3. This chain joins TRBV11-3 and TRBJ1-6; possibly TRBD1 for D (5 bases). The CDR3 loop spans 13 amino acids. CDR1 SGHNT and CDR2 YENEEA come from the germline V gene. V lost 4 bases to trimming and J lost 12 bases, with 13 bases between them. CDR3 in DNA: TGTGCCAGCAGCTCGGGGGGTCGGGGACCCCTCCACTTT. Translating it yields CASSSGGRGPLHF.

The rearrangement links TRBV28 to TRBJ2-3; 7 bases match TRBD2. Trimming took 5 bases from V and 4 from J; bases not matched to a gene: 6. The CDR3 is made up of 14 amino acids. Germline assignment: CDR1 MDHEN and CDR2 SYDVKM. The CDR3: CASSPDRGADTQYF. The DNA of the CDR3 is TGTGCCAGCAGTCCGGACCGGGGGGCAGATACGCAGTATTTT.

The V and J genes are TRBV27 and TRBJ1-3, with TRBD1 matching 7 bases. V lost 6 bases, J lost 2 bases, and 7 bases stayed unmatched. The germline V gene encodes CDR1 MNHEY and CDR2 SMNVEV (reference sequence). This CDR3 comprises 15 residues. The CDR3 reads CASRPDRVPGNTIYF. The CDR3 nucleotides are TGTGCCAGCAGACCTGACAGGGTTCCTGGAAACACCATATATTTT.

Only one count was recorded for this clone. The CDR3 nucleotides read TGTGCCAGCAGTTGGGGGGCAGACGAGCAGTACTTC. This translates into CASSWGADEQYF. The chain has TRBV12-3 or TRBV12-4 and TRBJ2-7; possibly TRBD1 or TRBD2 for D (6 bases each). Trimming removed 4 bases at V and 5 bases at J, with 9 bases between. This CDR3 region has 12 residues.

This chain joins TRBV14 and TRBJ2-3; 8 bases are a match to TRBD1. The CDR3 contains 14 residues. Trimming removed 4 bases from V and 5 bases from J; junction bases left unmatched: 5. The germline V gene encodes CDR1 SGHDN and CDR2 FVKESK. CDR3 nucleotide sequence: TGTGCCAGCAGCCGGACAGGGCTTGGAGATACGCAGTATTTT. Amino acid sequence: CASSRTGLGDTQYF.